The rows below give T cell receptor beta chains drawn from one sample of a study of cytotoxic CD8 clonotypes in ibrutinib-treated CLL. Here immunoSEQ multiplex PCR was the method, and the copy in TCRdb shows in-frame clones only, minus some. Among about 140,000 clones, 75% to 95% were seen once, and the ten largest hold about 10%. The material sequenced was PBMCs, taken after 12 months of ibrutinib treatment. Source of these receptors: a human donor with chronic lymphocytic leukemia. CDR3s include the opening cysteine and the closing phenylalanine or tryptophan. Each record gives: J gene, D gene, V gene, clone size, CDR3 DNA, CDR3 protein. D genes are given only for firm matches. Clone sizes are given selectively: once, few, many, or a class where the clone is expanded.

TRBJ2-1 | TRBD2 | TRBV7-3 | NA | TGTGCCAGCAGCCAACTGTCCGGGACTAGCGGGAGAAGTAGTGAGCAGTTCTTC | CASSQLSGTSGRSSEQFF
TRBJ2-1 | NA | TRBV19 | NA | TGTGCCAGTAGTATAAGCGTAGCGACCTACAATGAGCAGTTCTTC | CASSISVATYNEQFF
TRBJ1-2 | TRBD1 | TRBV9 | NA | TGTGCCAGCAGCGTAGCTACGGACAGGGTTCCCACGAACTATGGCTACACCTTC | CASSVATDRVPTNYGYTF
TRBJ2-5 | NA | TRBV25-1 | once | TGTGCCAGCAGTGAATTCGGCCGCCGTCGGGAGACCCAGTACTTC | CASSEFGRRRETQYF
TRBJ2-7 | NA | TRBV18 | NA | TGTGCCAGCTCAGTCCTCGGTAGTGAGCGGGACGAGCAGTACTTC | CASSVLGSERDEQYF
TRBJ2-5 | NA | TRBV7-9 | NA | TGTGCCAGCAACACGAACCTATTGGAGACCCAGTACTTC | CASNTNLLETQYF
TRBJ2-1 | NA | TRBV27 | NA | TGTGCCAGTAGGTTCCGGGCGGGACTTTACAATGAGCAGTTCTTC | CASRFRAGLYNEQFF
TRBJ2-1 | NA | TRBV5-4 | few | TGTGCCAGCAGCAACAAAGGGGGGATGTGGAATGAGCAGTTCTTC | CASSNKGGMWNEQFF
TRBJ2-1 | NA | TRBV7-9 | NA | TGTGCCAGCAGCTGGGGGAGCTCCTACAATGAGCAGTTCTTC | CASSWGSSYNEQFF
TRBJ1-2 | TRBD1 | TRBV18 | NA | TGTGCCAGCTCACCAGAGGGGACAGGCGGTTCTAACTATGGCTACACCTTC | CASSPEGTGGSNYGYTF
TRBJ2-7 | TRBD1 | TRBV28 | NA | TGTGCCAGCAGTTCCCAGGGGGTCCATGGGAACGAGCAGTACTTC | CASSSQGVHGNEQYF
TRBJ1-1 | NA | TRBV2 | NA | TGTGCCAGCCTAAGGGAGTGGGGCACTGAAGCTTTCTTT | CASLREWGTEAFF
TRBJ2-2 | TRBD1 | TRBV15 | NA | TGTGCCACCAGCAGATTGGGACAGGGGAACACCGGGGAGCTGTTTTTT | CATSRLGQGNTGELFF
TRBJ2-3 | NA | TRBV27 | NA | TGTGCCAGCAGCCTAATGGATACGCAGTATTTT | CASSLMDTQYF
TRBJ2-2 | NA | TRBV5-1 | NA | TGCGCCAGCAGCTGGGGCATAGGGCGGAATACCGGGGAGCTGTTTTTT | CASSWGIGRNTGELFF
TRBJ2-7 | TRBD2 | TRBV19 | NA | TGTGCCAGTAGTATTTTCGGGACTAGTGGCGAGCAGTACTTC | CASSIFGTSGEQYF
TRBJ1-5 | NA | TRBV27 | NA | TGTGCCAGCAGTTTCCTAGGACTGGGGGTCATAGGCCCCCAGCATTTT | CASSFLGLGVIGPQHF
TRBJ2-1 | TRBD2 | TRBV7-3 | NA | TGTGCCAGCAGCCGTGGGACTAGCGCAGATGAGCAGTTCTTC | CASSRGTSADEQFF
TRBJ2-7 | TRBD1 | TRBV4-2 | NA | TGTGCCAGCAGACAAAACACAGGACAGGGGGCGTACGAGCAGTACTTC | CASRQNTGQGAYEQYF
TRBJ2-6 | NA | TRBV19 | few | TGTGCCAGTACGGCTAAAGGCTCTGGGGCCAACGTCCTGACTTTC | CASTAKGSGANVLTF
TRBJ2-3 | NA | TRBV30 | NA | TGTGCCTGGAGTGTGCGTCGAGCAGATACGCAGTATTTT | CAWSVRRADTQYF
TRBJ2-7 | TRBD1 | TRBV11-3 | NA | TGTGCCAGCAGTCCGAAAACCGGGACAGGGGGATACGAGCAGTACTTC | CASSPKTGTGGYEQYF
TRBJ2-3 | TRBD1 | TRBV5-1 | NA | TGCGCCAGCAGCCAAAGGGACAGGGACAACACAGATACGCAGTATTTT | CASSQRDRDNTDTQYF
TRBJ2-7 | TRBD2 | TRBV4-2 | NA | TGTGCCAGCGGACAACTAGGCGGGAGATCGGGGGAGCAGTACTTC | CASGQLGGRSGEQYF
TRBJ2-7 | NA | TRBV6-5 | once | TGTGCCAGCACCTCCTCCGGGCTAGCCACCCTGGAGCAGTACTTC | CASTSSGLATLEQYF
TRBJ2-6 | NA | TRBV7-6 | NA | TGTGCCAGCGCCATGGGGAACTCTGGGGCCAACGTCCTGACTTTC | CASAMGNSGANVLTF
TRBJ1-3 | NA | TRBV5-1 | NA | TGCGCCAGCAGCGAGGGAGGGCACGGAAACACCATATATTTT | CASSEGGHGNTIYF
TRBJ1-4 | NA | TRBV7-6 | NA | TGTGCCAGCAGCTTAAGGGGGGTAACTAATGAAAAACTGTTTTTT | CASSLRGVTNEKLFF
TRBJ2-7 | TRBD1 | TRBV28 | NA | TGTGCCAGCAGTTTGGGACAGGGGAGTCCCTACGAGCAGTACTTC | CASSLGQGSPYEQYF
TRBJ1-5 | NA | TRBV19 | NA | TGTGCCAGTAGTAGGGCTTATCGGGATATCAATCAGCCCCAGCATTTT | CASSRAYRDINQPQHF
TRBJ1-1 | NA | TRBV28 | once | TGTGCCAGCAGCTTTCCCGGGAACACTGAAGCTTTCTTT | CASSFPGNTEAFF
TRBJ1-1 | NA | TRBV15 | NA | TGTGCCACCAGCCAAGGCCTTCCGAACACTGAAGCTTTCTTT | CATSQGLPNTEAFF
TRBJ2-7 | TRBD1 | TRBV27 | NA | TGTGCCAGCAGTTCCAGGACAGGAACCTCCTACGAGCAGTACTTC | CASSSRTGTSYEQYF
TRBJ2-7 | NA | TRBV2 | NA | TGTGCCATCCTGGATGGACAGAGTTCCTACGAGCAGTACTTC | CAILDGQSSYEQYF
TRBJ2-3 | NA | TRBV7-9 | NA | TGTGCCAGCAGCTTAGGTCCAGCAGATACGCAGTATTTT | CASSLGPADTQYF
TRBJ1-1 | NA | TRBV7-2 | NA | TGTGCCAGCAGCTTAGGGGAAAGGGGAAACACTGAAGCTTTCTTT | CASSLGERGNTEAFF
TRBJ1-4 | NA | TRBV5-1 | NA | TGCGCCAGCAGCTTGGTTGGGACCGAAAAACTGTTTTTT | CASSLVGTEKLFF
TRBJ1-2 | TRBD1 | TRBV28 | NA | TGTGCCAGCAGTTTCCCCGGGACAGGGGGCGACTATGGCTACACCTTC | CASSFPGTGGDYGYTF
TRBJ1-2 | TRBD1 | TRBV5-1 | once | TGCGCCAGCAGCCCTGACAGGGGAAAAGGCTACACCTTC | CASSPDRGKGYTF
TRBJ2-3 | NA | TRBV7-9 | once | TGTGCCAGCAGACGGAATATGTGGGGCGAGAAATCCACAGATACGCAGTATTTT | CASRRNMWGEKSTDTQYF
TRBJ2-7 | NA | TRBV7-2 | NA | TGTGCCAGCAGCTTAGATAGCCAGCCCTCCTACGAGCAGTACTTC | CASSLDSQPSYEQYF
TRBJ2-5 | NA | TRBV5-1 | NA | TGCGCCAGCAGCTTTGATCCTGCCGCGGAGACCCAGTACTTC | CASSFDPAAETQYF
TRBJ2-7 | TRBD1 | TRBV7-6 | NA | TGTGCCAGCAGCTCGCAGTTCCGGGACAGTAACTACGAGCAGTACTTC | CASSSQFRDSNYEQYF
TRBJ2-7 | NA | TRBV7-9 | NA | TGTGCCAGCAGCTTAGGAGGGTCAGCCCCCTACGAGCAGTACTTC | CASSLGGSAPYEQYF
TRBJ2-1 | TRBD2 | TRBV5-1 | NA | TGCGCCAGCAGCTTAACTAGCGGGAGGGCGGATGAGCAGTTCTTC | CASSLTSGRADEQFF
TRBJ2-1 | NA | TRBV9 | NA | TGTGCCAGCACCGATGGGACTCGACCTTACAATGAGCAGTTCTTC | CASTDGTRPYNEQFF
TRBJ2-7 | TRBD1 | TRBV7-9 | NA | TGTGCCAGCAGCCCGAGACAGGGCTCACAGTACTTC | CASSPRQGSQYF
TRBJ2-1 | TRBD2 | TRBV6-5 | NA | TGTGCCAGCAGTTTAGCGGGAGGGCTTTACAATGAGCAGTTCTTC | CASSLAGGLYNEQFF